This T cell receptor beta chain was sequenced in a study of breast tumors, draining lymph nodes, adjacent tissues. Samples came from axillary lymph nodes draining the breast cancer. Findings and limits, study-wide: Tumor and nontumor repertoires were significantly more similar in luminal-like than in basal-like breast cancer. Data fit most tumor T cells coming from lymph node, expanding in tumor. Data only fit, rather than demonstrated, lymph node origin of most tumor T cells.

This clonotype appeared many times. Its antigen remains unidentified. CDR3 length: 15 residues. Trimming removed 5 bases from V and 0 bases from J, with 11 bases in between. Per germline, CDR1 SQVTM and CDR2 ANQGSEA. TCRdb processed the multiplex PCR reads anew with MiXCR; each CDR3 protein has one entry. The sample yields about 200,000 distinct CDR3 sequences, less than 40% seen once. The sample comprised axillary lymph node tissue. V and J are TRBV29-1 and TRBJ2-6; D not resolved. The sequence was collected from a female donor with breast cancer. Some clones in this sample may be carry-over from other donors' samples. CDR3 bases: TGCAGCGTTACATTTTCGGGCTCTGGGGCCAACGTCCTGACTTTC. This translates into CSVTFSGSGANVLTF.